A single sample gave rise to the 3 T cell receptor beta chains below, sequenced in a study of blood T cell repertoires in COVID-19. Profiled with immunoSEQ multiplex PCR; TCRdb holds only in-frame clones, not every one. This table holds fewer than 200,000 clones, roughly four fifths found once. Input material: peripheral blood. These receptors all stem from an elderly woman with acute or convalescent COVID-19.

This rearrangement joins TRBV19 to TRBJ1-2, with TRBD1 matching over 8 bases. The V segment lost 8 bases and the J segment 4 bases; nucleotides outside the gene matches: 6. The CDR3 has 13 amino acids. Germline loops: CDR1 LNHDA, CDR2 SQIVND (reference sequence). DNA for the CDR3: TGTGCCAGTCACGGACAGGGAAGCTATGGCTACACCTTC. The encoded protein is CASHGQGSYGYTF.

This clone was counted ten times or more. This chain links TRBV19 with TRBJ2-2; perhaps TRBD2 as D (6 bases). The V and J ends lost 8 bases and 2 bases respectively, with 15 bases between them. CDR1 and CDR2 from the germline V gene are LNHDA and SQIVND (reference sequence). The CDR3 is made up of 15 amino acids. CDR3 in DNA: TGTGCCAGTTCAAAGGGAGGCGATAACACCGGGGAGCTGTTTTTT. Its translation is CASSKGGDNTGELFF. Based on the CDR3 plus reference TRBV19 and TRBJ2-2, the full variable domain is DGGITQSPKYLFRKEGQNVTLSCEQNLNHDAMYWYRQDPGQGLRLIYYSQIVNDFQKGDIAEGYSVSREKKESFPLTVTSAQKNPTAFYLCASSKGGDNTGELFFGEGSRLTVL.

This clone was seen a single time. This rearrangement joins TRBV6-6 to TRBJ2-7; D may be TRBD1 (6 bases). This CDR3 is 13 amino acids long. Germline lookup yields CDR1 MNHNY and CDR2 SVGAGI (reference sequence). Trimming cost V 5 bases and J 2 bases, with 10 bases left between them. CDR3 bases: TGTGCCAGCAGTCCTGGACAGACCTACGAGCAGTACTTC. Residues: CASSPGQTYEQYF.